A single sample gave rise to the 12 T cell receptor beta chains below, sequenced in a study of beta chain features in type 1 diabetes. The entirety of the isolated RNA underwent reverse transcription, so expressed TCRB transcripts were sequenced. The repertoire was sequenced with immunoSEQ multiplex PCR; TCRdb's copy has only in-frame clones and lacks some. The table includes about 170,000 clones, less than 10% detected once. Their antigens remain unidentified. The study's findings and limits: In all four CD4+ subsets, TCRB CDR3 length was significantly, moderately reduced in type 1 diabetes.

The sample consisted of central memory CD4+ T cells from blood. Receptors originate from a man between 18 and 35 years old with type 1 diabetes.

This clone has more than one count but fewer than ten. This chain joins TRBV7-9 and TRBJ2-3; 7 bases are shared with TRBD2. The CDR3 is 16 amino acids. V gave up 7 bases and J gave up 4 bases; unmatched junction bases: 14. Germline-derived CDR1 and CDR2 are SEHNR and FQNEAQ (reference sequence). This CDR3 is CASTGSGLSVSDTQYF. CDR3 nucleotides: TGTGCCAGCACCGGCTCGGGACTATCGGTGTCAGATACGCAGTATTTT. Using reference TRBV7-9 and TRBJ2-3 for the parts outside the CDR3, the full variable domain is DTGVSQNPRHKITKRGQNVTFRCDPISEHNRLYWYRQTLGQGPEFLTYFQNEAQLEKSRLLSDRFSAERPKGSFSTLEIQRTEQGDSAMYLCASTGSGLSVSDTQYFGPGTRLTVL.

This clone was recorded a few times. The chain carries TRBV5-6 and TRBJ2-1; 9 nucleotides align to TRBD2. The CDR3 totals 15 residues. Germline V CDR1 and CDR2: SGHDT, YYEEEE. J was trimmed by 4 bases and V by 5 bases; bases with no gene match: 7. CDR3 DNA: TGTGCCAGCAGGAGACGCGGGGGGGTATACAATGAGCAGTTCTTC. Its translation is CASRRRGGVYNEQFF.

This clone appeared many times. The chain carries TRBV7-2 and TRBJ1-1; D perhaps matches TRBD1 (6 bases). V gave up 6 bases and J gave up 7 bases, with 15 bases separating them. Germline CDR1 SGHTA, CDR2 FQGNSA. This CDR3 is built from 13 residues. The CDR3 DNA is TGTGCCAGCAGTTATAGCAGGGGATATGAAGCTTTCTTT. Its protein product is CASSYSRGYEAFF.

The chain couples TRBV5-1 to TRBJ1-2; D perhaps matches TRBD1 (5 bases). V was shortened by 0 bases and J by 10 bases, with 13 bases between the two germline ends. The V gene's germline CDR1 is SGHRS and CDR2 YFSETQ. This CDR3 contains 13 residues. This chain's CDR3 is CASSLVPGQDYTF. CDR3 coding DNA: TGCGCCAGCAGCTTGGTACCAGGGCAGGACTACACCTTC.

This chain joins TRBV6-4 and TRBJ2-1; 11 bases are shared with TRBD2. The CDR3 totals 15 residues. Looked up from germline, CDR1 is MRHNA and CDR2 is SNTAGT. V lost 5 bases and J lost 5; bases outside the gene matches: 5. CDR3 in DNA: TGTGCCAGCAGTACCCTAGCGGGAGGTCACAATGAGCAGTTCTTC. It yields the protein CASSTLAGGHNEQFF.

CDR3 sequence: CASSYSAGWDTGELFF. The CDR3 DNA reads TGTGCCAGCAGTTACAGCGCAGGGTGGGACACCGGGGAGCTGTTTTTT. The gene calls are TRBV6-6 and TRBJ2-2; maybe TRBD1 (5 bases). Germline assignment: CDR1 MNHNY and CDR2 SVGAGI (reference sequence). This CDR3 has 16 amino acids. V was shortened by 2 bases and J by 3 bases, with 13 bases between the two germline ends.

In this sample, this clone turned up a few times. The chain recombines TRBV18 with TRBJ2-1; the D is unclear. From germline, CDR1 is KGHSH and CDR2 LQKENI. The CDR3 is 14 amino acids. Trimming left V 3 bases short and J 9 bases short, with 15 bases between. The CDR3 DNA reads TGTGCCAGCTCACCCCCCGACTCACCCGGTGAGCAGTTCTTC. As protein: CASSPPDSPGEQFF. Full variable domain (outside the CDR3, taken from reference TRBV18 and TRBJ2-1): NAGVMQNPRHLVRRRGQEARLRCSPMKGHSHVYWYRQLPEEGLKFMVYLQKENIIDESGMPKERFSAEFPKEGPSILRIQQVVRGDSAAYFCASSPPDSPGEQFFGPGTRLTVL.

CDR3 sequence: CSVAPQISGTYEQYF. The CDR3 DNA reads as TGCAGCGTTGCCCCCCAGATCTCGGGAACCTACGAGCAGTACTTC. V gene TRBV29-1 combines with J gene TRBJ2-7, with D tentatively TRBD2 (5 bases). CDR1 and CDR2 (germline): SQVTM, ANQGSEA. CDR3 length: 15 amino acids. V lost 4 bases, J lost 2 bases, and 18 bases lay in between.

In DNA form, the CDR3 reads TGTGCCTGGGCGCGGGAGACGCTACACAATGAGCAGTTCTTC. It encodes CAWARETLHNEQFF. The rearrangement links TRBV30 to TRBJ2-1, with 7 positions matching TRBD2. Germline V gene data show CDR1 as GTSNPN and CDR2 as SVGIG (reference sequence). CDR3 length: 14 amino acids. J was trimmed by 5 bases and V by 5 bases; bases with no gene match: 9.

The J gene is TRBJ2-7, the V gene TRBV15; D may be TRBD2 (5 bases). Germline values: CDR1 LNHNV, CDR2 YYDKDF (reference sequence). V shed 5 bases and J shed 2 bases, with 13 bases lying between them. CDR3 size: 14 residues. The CDR3 nucleotides are TGTGCCACCAGCCCCCGGACTGGTACCTACGAGCAGTACTTC. Translated: CATSPRTGTYEQYF.

The chain combines TRBV2 with TRBJ2-1; 7 positions agree with TRBD2. The CDR3 contains 17 residues. From germline, CDR1 is SNHLY and CDR2 FYNNEI. The ends lost 4 bases at V and 0 bases at J; junction bases unmatched: 9. DNA for the CDR3: TGTGCCAGCAGTGTTCTCCCTCCTAGCGGCTCCTACAATGAGCAGTTCTTC. Translation gives CASSVLPPSGSYNEQFF. Using reference TRBV2 and TRBJ2-1 for the parts outside the CDR3, the full variable domain is EPEVTQTPSHQVTQMGQEVILRCVPISNHLYFYWYRQILGQKVEFLVSFYNNEISEKSEIFDDQFSVERPDGSNFTLKIRSTKLEDSAMYFCASSVLPPSGSYNEQFFGPGTRLTVL.

The table lists this clone with a few counts. The chain joins TRBV14 to TRBJ2-1; D is uncertain. From germline, CDR1 is SGHDN and CDR2 FVKESK. The CDR3 is 13 residues long. V shed 4 bases and J shed 0 bases, with 4 bases lying between them. The CDR3: CASSPNSYNEQFF. The CDR3 nucleotides read TGTGCCAGCAGCCCCAACTCCTACAATGAGCAGTTCTTC.